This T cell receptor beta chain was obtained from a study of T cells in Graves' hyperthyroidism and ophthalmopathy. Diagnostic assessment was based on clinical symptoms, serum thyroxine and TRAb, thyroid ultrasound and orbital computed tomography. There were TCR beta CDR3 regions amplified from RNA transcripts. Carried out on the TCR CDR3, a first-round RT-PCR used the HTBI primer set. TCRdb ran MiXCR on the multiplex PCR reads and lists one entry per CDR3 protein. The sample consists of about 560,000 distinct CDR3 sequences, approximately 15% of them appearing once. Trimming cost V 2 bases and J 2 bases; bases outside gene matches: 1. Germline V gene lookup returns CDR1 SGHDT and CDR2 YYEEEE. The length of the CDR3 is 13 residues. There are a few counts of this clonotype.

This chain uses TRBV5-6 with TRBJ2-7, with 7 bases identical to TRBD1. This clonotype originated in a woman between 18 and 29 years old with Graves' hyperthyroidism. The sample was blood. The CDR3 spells CASSFTGAYEQYF. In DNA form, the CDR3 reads TGTGCCAGCAGCTTTACAGGGGCCTACGAGCAGTACTTC.